One sample yielded the 24 T cell receptor beta chains listed below, sequenced in a study of cytomegalovirus exposure and HLA in healthy donors. Here immunoSEQ multiplex PCR was the method, and the copy in TCRdb shows in-frame clones only, minus some. The sample has about 150,000 clones, just under 85% seen once. Sequences were obtained from PBMCs. Receptors were obtained from a young man in good health and CMV-seropositive.

This clone was picked up one time. This chain connects TRBV7-3 to TRBJ2-1; 11 bases map to TRBD2. The J segment lost 4 bases and the V segment lost 5 bases, leaving 7 bases of the junction unmatched. The CDR3 runs to 16 residues. Germline lookup yields CDR1 SGHTA and CDR2 FQGTGA. CDR3 region: CASSPLLAGDYNEQFF. The DNA for the CDR3 is TGTGCCAGCAGCCCACTACTAGCGGGAGATTACAATGAGCAGTTCTTC.

The V gene is TRBV2, the J gene TRBJ1-2; D gene uncertain. CDR1 is SNHLY and CDR2 is FYNNEI in the germline V gene. The CDR3 sequence is 12 residues long. V was cut by 4 bases and J by 4 bases, with 7 bases left in between. The CDR3 DNA reads as TGTGCCAGCAGTGGACTGAGCTATGGCTACACCTTC. Residues: CASSGLSYGYTF.

This clone was seen only a few times. The chain joins TRBV5-8 to TRBJ1-5, with D possibly matching TRBD1 (6 bases). This CDR3 is 17 amino acids long. Germline V gives CDR1 SGHTS, CDR2 YDEGEE. V lost 4 bases and J lost 1, with 18 bases in between. CDR3 region: CASSQLGAKGSNQPQHF. The CDR3 DNA reads TGTGCCAGCAGCCAACTGGGGGCAAAAGGGAGCAATCAGCCCCAGCATTTT.

V gene TRBV15 combines with J gene TRBJ2-3, with D possibly TRBD1 on 5 matching bases. CDR3 length equals 15 residues. Germline values: CDR1 LNHNV, CDR2 YYDKDF (reference sequence). The germline V and J ends were trimmed by 3 bases and 1 base, with 11 bases remaining between them. As DNA, the CDR3 is TGTGCCACCAGCAGGACAGCTCACGGCACAGATACGCAGTATTTT. This encodes CATSRTAHGTDTQYF.

The chain uses TRBV6-5 and TRBJ1-1; 11 positions match TRBD1. This CDR3 contains 14 residues. Germline-derived CDR1 and CDR2 are MNHEY and SVGAGI. V lost 6 bases and J lost 7; bases outside the gene matches: 7. The CDR3 region is CASRTRDRGSEAFF. The CDR3 bases are TGTGCCAGCAGAACCCGGGACAGGGGGAGTGAAGCTTTCTTT.

The rearrangement joins TRBV5-1 to TRBJ2-3; 11 bases line up with TRBD1. This CDR3 is built from 17 residues. Germline values: CDR1 SGHRS, CDR2 YFSETQ. J gave up 8 bases and V 4 bases, and 15 bases lay outside the gene matches. As DNA, the CDR3 is TGCGCCAGCAGCGCAACCTCGGGACAGGGGGACCAAGGTACGCAGTATTTT. Amino acid sequence: CASSATSGQGDQGTQYF.

The rearrangement uses TRBV4-3 and TRBJ1-5, with 7 bases aligning to TRBD1. V was clipped by 2 bases and J by 4 bases; unmatched bases: 8. The CDR3 covers 16 residues. In germline, CDR1 is LGHNA, CDR2 YSLEER. CDR3 protein: CASSQFFRDSNQPQHF. The CDR3 nucleotides are TGCGCCAGCAGCCAATTCTTCCGGGACAGTAATCAGCCCCAGCATTTT.

The rearrangement uses TRBV27 and TRBJ1-2, with 8 bases matching TRBD1. CDR1 is MNHEY, CDR2 SMNVEV, per germline (reference sequence). V shed 5 bases and J 3 bases; nucleotides not matched to a gene: 5. The CDR3 is made up of 14 amino acids. CDR3 sequence reads: CASSPQGADYGYTF. As DNA, the CDR3 is TGTGCCAGCAGTCCTCAGGGGGCAGACTATGGCTACACCTTC.

This sequence joins TRBV11-2 and TRBJ2-1; D call uncertain. V shed 1 base and J shed 3 bases, with 7 bases lying between them. There are 14 residues in the CDR3. From germline, CDR1 is SGHAT and CDR2 FQNNGV. The CDR3, as DNA: TGTGCCAGCAGCTTAGCACCCGGCTACAATGAGCAGTTCTTC. It encodes CASSLAPGYNEQFF.

Points on this clone: A read error is likely, as this CDR3 ends without the conserved phenylalanine or tryptophan. The limits of the CDR3 on the DNA are not certain, so only TCRdb's listed CDR3 is given. The CDR3 here is CASSDRDRVEL. The gene calls are TRBV6-4 and TRBJ2-7; the D segment call TRBD1 is taken from the table without a DNA check. The CDR3 totals 11 residues, both ends included. Germline V gene data show CDR1 as MRHNA and CDR2 as SNTAGT.

The chain carries TRBV4-1 and TRBJ2-2; a possible D gene is TRBD2 (6 bases). The germline V and J ends were trimmed by 3 bases and 0 bases, with 14 bases remaining between them. Germline lookup yields CDR1 MGHRA and CDR2 YSYEKL. The CDR3 is 17 amino acids. CDR3 sequence: CASSHPEAGSNTGELFF. The CDR3 DNA sequence: TGCGCCAGCAGCCACCCAGAGGCGGGGTCGAACACCGGGGAGCTGTTTTTT.

The rearrangement links TRBV10-2 to TRBJ2-4, with 13 bases identical to TRBD2. Per the germline V gene, CDR1 is WSHSY and CDR2 is SAAADI. The V gene end was trimmed by 4 bases and the J gene end by 0 bases; junction bases not matched to a gene: 6. The CDR3 is made up of 18 amino acids. CDR3 residues: CASSGGLAGPIAKNIQYF. The CDR3 coding sequence is TGCGCCAGCAGTGGGGGACTAGCGGGACCTATAGCCAAAAACATTCAGTACTTC.

This clone was seen a few times. This chain joins TRBV11-2 and TRBJ1-5; possibly TRBD1 for D (5 bases). Germline CDR1 and CDR2: SGHAT and FQNNGV. Trimming removed 0 bases from V and 0 bases from J, with 6 bases in between. This CDR3 contains 15 residues. The CDR3 coding sequence is TGTGCCAGCAGCTTAGAAGGGGTTAGCAATCAGCCCCAGCATTTT. It translates to CASSLEGVSNQPQHF. The whole variable domain, remainder taken from reference TRBV11-2 and TRBJ1-5, is EAGVAQSPRYKIIEKRQSVAFWCNPISGHATLYWYQQILGQGPKLLIQFQNNGVVDDSQLPKDRFSAERLKGVDSTLKIQPAKLEDSAVYLCASSLEGVSNQPQHFGDGTRLSIL.

This clone was detected only a few times. The rearrangement links TRBV6-1 to TRBJ1-4; D may be TRBD1 (6 bases). V gave up 7 bases and J gave up 8 bases, with 17 bases separating them. The germline V gene has CDR1 MNHNS and CDR2 SASEGT. The CDR3 has 14 amino acids. CDR3 bases: TGTGCCAGCACCCCCCGGGGGGCGCGAGAAAAACTGTTTTTT. Protein: CASTPRGAREKLFF.

The chain is built from TRBV5-1 and TRBJ2-1; TRBD2 agrees at 11 bases. The germline gives CDR1 SGHRS, CDR2 YFSETQ. Trimming at V came to 3 bases and at J to 6 bases, leaving 8 bases not matched to a gene. The CDR3 spans 16 residues. CDR3 sequence: CASSSLAGGPGNEQFF. The DNA of the CDR3 is TGCGCCAGCAGCTCCTTAGCGGGGGGGCCGGGCAATGAGCAGTTCTTC.

J is TRBJ2-1 and V is TRBV5-1; 7 nucleotides agree with TRBD1. The CDR3 consists of 16 residues. Germline V gene sequence: CDR1 SGHRS, CDR2 YFSETQ. V dropped 0 bases and J dropped 0; count of bases not matched to a gene: 3. DNA of the CDR3: TGCGCCAGCAGCTTGGGGGACAGTAGCTCCTACAATGAGCAGTTCTTC. Translated, it gives CASSLGDSSSYNEQFF.

V usage is TRBV5-1 and J usage is TRBJ2-2; the match to TRBD2 covers 7 bases. Germline V gene data show CDR1 as SGHRS and CDR2 as YFSETQ. V shed 2 bases and J 1 base; nucleotides not matched to a gene: 5. The CDR3 totals 16 residues. This CDR3 reads CASSLIGLGNTGELFF. Here the CDR3 DNA reads TGCGCCAGCAGCTTAATAGGACTAGGGAACACCGGGGAGCTGTTTTTT. Full variable domain (outside the CDR3, taken from reference TRBV5-1 and TRBJ2-2): KAGVTQTPRYLIKTRGQQVTLSCSPISGHRSVSWYQQTPGQGLQFLFEYFSETQRNKGNFPGRFSGRQFSNSRSEMNVSTLELGDSALYLCASSLIGLGNTGELFFGEGSRLTVL.

The J gene is TRBJ2-5, the V gene TRBV11-2, with D perhaps matching TRBD1 (6 bases). CDR3 length: 13 amino acids. CDR1 SGHAT and CDR2 FQNNGV come from the germline V gene. The ends were cut back, 4 bases at V and 3 bases at J, with 9 bases in the middle. The CDR3 sequence is CASSYGQKETQYF. The CDR3 bases are TGTGCCAGCAGCTACGGACAGAAAGAGACCCAGTACTTC.

V usage is TRBV28 and J usage is TRBJ2-7; a weak D match, TRBD1 (5 bases). V gave up 5 bases and J gave up 3 bases, with 17 bases separating them. CDR1 and CDR2 (germline): MDHEN, SYDVKM. The CDR3 consists of 15 residues. This chain's CDR3 is CASSTQGSANYEQYF. The CDR3 nucleotides are TGTGCCAGCAGTACCCAGGGTAGTGCAAACTACGAGCAGTACTTC. The complete variable domain, with remaining parts taken from reference TRBV28 and TRBJ2-7, reads DVKVTQSSRYLVKRTGEKVFLECVQDMDHENMFWYRQDPGLGLRLIYFSYDVKMKEKGDIPEGYSVSREKKERFSLILESASTNQTSMYLCASSTQGSANYEQYFGPGTRLTVT.

This clone was counted only a few times. The V gene is TRBV6-5, the J gene TRBJ2-4; tentative D call: TRBD2 (5 bases). CDR3 length equals 14 residues. Germline V gene sequence: CDR1 MNHEY, CDR2 SVGAGI. V was shortened by 5 bases and J by 4 bases, with 12 bases between the two germline ends. The CDR3 nucleotides are TGTGCCAGCAGTCCTACGGGGATAAAAAACATTCAGTACTTC. Its translation: CASSPTGIKNIQYF.

This clone was detected only once. The chain combines TRBV6-5 with TRBJ1-1; the D is unclear. Germline CDR1 reads MNHEY; CDR2 reads SVGAGI. The CDR3 is 14 residues long. The V end was cut by 5 bases, the J end by 6 bases, with 16 bases between. CDR3 loop: CASSTGRQQAEAFF. CDR3 DNA: TGTGCCAGCAGTACCGGCCGGCAGCAGGCTGAAGCTTTCTTT.

This clone was counted only a few times. The CDR3 reads CASSAASGTDTQYF. The CDR3, as DNA: TGCGCCAGCAGCGCCGCTAGCGGCACAGATACGCAGTATTTT. This sequence joins TRBV10-2 and TRBJ2-3, with D maybe TRBD2 (6 bases). The ends were cut back, 6 bases at V and 1 base at J, with 11 bases in the middle. Germline CDR1 and CDR2: WSHSY and SAAADI. The CDR3 is 14 residues long.

This chain uses TRBV4-2 with TRBJ1-2; D may be TRBD1 (6 bases). The length of the CDR3 is 18 residues. Trimming took 0 bases from V and 5 from J, leaving 22 bases between them. Looked up from germline, CDR1 is LGHNA and CDR2 is YNFKEQ. CDR3 coding DNA: TGTGCCAGCAGCCAAGAACCCCTCGGACAGCACACTTTTTATGGCTACACCTTC. Amino acid sequence: CASSQEPLGQHTFYGYTF.

The chain employs TRBV7-3 and TRBJ1-1; D possibly corresponds to TRBD1 (5 bases). The length of the CDR3 is 13 residues. Trimming removed 3 bases from V and 5 bases from J, with 10 bases in between. Germline V gene data show CDR1 as SGHTA and CDR2 as FQGTGA. The CDR3 reads CASSFVGGTEAFF. The CDR3 DNA is TGTGCCAGCAGCTTCGTTGGGGGGACTGAAGCTTTCTTT. The full variable domain, with the rest looked up from reference TRBV7-3 and TRBJ1-1, is GAGVSQTPSNKVTEKGKYVELRCDPISGHTALYWYRQSLGQGPEFLIYFQGTGAADDSGLPNDRFFAVRPEGSVSTLKIQRTERGDSAVYLCASSFVGGTEAFFGQGTRLTVV.